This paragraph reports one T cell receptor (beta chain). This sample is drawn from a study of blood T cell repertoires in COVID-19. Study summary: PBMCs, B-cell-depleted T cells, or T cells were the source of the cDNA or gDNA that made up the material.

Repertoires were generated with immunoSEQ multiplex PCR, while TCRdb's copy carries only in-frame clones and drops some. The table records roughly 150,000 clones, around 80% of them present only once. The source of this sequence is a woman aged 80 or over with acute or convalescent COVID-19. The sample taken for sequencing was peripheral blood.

CDR3: CASSQGLAGLGANVLTF. The DNA of the CDR3 is TGTGCCAGCAGCCAAGGACTAGCGGGCCTTGGGGCCAACGTCCTGACTTTC. The chain uses TRBV3-1 (or the pseudogene TRBV3-2) and TRBJ2-6; 10 positions agree with TRBD2. The CDR3 length is 17 residues. Germline assignment: CDR1 LGHDT and CDR2 YNNKEL (reference sequence). Unmatched junction bases numbered 3, after V lost 1 base and J lost 3 bases.